This entry lists 28 T cell receptor beta chains sequenced from one sample in a study of T-cell memory formation after mild COVID-19. MiXCR, applied by TCRdb to the 5' RACE reads, yields one record per CDR3 protein. The data hold around 250,000 distinct CDR3 sequences, with around 16% observed a single time. Sequencing used PBMCs or a T cell subset sorted from them (not recorded which). Receptors were obtained from a young man who had mild COVID-19 (a few samples of this study predate the infection). Cell type and time point are not known.

This clonotype was seen only a few times. This sequence joins TRBV20-1 and TRBJ2-7; D might be TRBD2 (6 bases). V gave up 2 bases and J gave up 7 bases, with 9 bases separating them. CDR1 is DFQATT and CDR2 is SNEGSKA in the germline V gene (reference sequence). The CDR3 length is 11 residues. The chain's CDR3 is CSARSGEEQYF. The CDR3 DNA sequence: TGCAGTGCTAGATCGGGGGAGGAGCAGTACTTC.

Only a few counts were recorded for this clonotype. The genes are TRBV9 and TRBJ2-2; TRBD1 agrees at 10 bases. The ends lost 4 bases at V and 7 bases at J; junction bases unmatched: 10. CDR3 length equals 16 residues. Per germline, CDR1 SGDLS and CDR2 YYNGEE. CDR3 sequence (DNA): TGTGCCAGCAGCACCCCCGGGACAGGGGTCGGCGGGGAGCTGTTTTTT. Amino acid sequence: CASSTPGTGVGGELFF.

The chain has TRBV13 and TRBJ2-1; D perhaps matches TRBD2 (5 bases). This CDR3 has 18 amino acids. Between the trimmed V and J ends, which lost 3 bases and 4 bases, there was a span of 22 bases. Per the germline V gene, CDR1 is PRHDT and CDR2 is FYEKMQ (reference sequence). The DNA of the CDR3 is TGTGCCAGCAGCTTGTTATCTAGCCCTTCCTCCCAATACAATGAGCAGTTCTTC. It yields the protein CASSLLSSPSSQYNEQFF. Based on the CDR3 plus reference TRBV13 and TRBJ2-1, the full variable domain is AAGVIQSPRHLIKEKRETATLKCYPIPRHDTVYWYQQGPGQDPQFLISFYEKMQSDKGSIPDRFSAQQFSDYHSELNMSSLELGDSALYFCASSLLSSPSSQYNEQFFGPGTRLTVL.

The V and J genes are TRBV27 and TRBJ2-3; maybe TRBD1 (6 bases). V was clipped by 2 bases and J by 8 bases, with 17 bases between them. The CDR3 has 15 amino acids. The germline gives CDR1 MNHEY, CDR2 SMNVEV (reference sequence). The CDR3 nucleotides read TGTGCCAGCAGTTTAGGTGGGACACGGGACGGTACGCAGTATTTT. Encoded protein: CASSLGGTRDGTQYF.

This clonotype was seen repeatedly, ten times or more. One junction end disagrees with the germline gene, perhaps due to a read error. The chain couples TRBV7-7 to TRBJ2-5; D uncertain. CDR3 size: 13 residues. The V gene's germline CDR1 is SSHAT and CDR2 FNYEAQ (reference sequence). This CDR3 reads CASSPEYQETQYF. CDR3 coding DNA: TGTGCTAGCAGCCCAGAGTACCAAGAGACCCAGTACTTC.

This clonotype was counted only a few times. This chain connects TRBV6-5 to TRBJ2-2; 9 bases are shared with TRBD2. Trimming cost V 2 bases and J 7 bases; bases outside gene matches: 8. The CDR3 has 16 residues. Germline V lookup: CDR1 MNHEY, CDR2 SVGAGI. In nucleotides, the CDR3 is TGTGCCAGCAGTTACGTGCGGGGGGGCGCGGGCGGGGAGCTGTTTTTT. Translating gives CASSYVRGGAGGELFF.

This clonotype was found many times. The chain joins TRBV5-1 to TRBJ2-3, with D tentatively TRBD2 (5 bases). Germline-derived CDR1 and CDR2 are SGHRS and YFSETQ. This CDR3 comprises 13 residues. Trimming took 2 bases from V and 4 from J, leaving 8 bases between them. CDR3 amino acids: CASSLPGSDTQYF. CDR3 in DNA: TGCGCCAGCAGCTTACCGGGGTCAGATACGCAGTATTTT.

This clonotype has ten or more counts. Germline and junction disagree at one end, which may indicate a read error. The chain recombines TRBV5-1 with TRBJ2-7, with D tentatively TRBD1 (5 bases). CDR3 length: 18 amino acids. The germline gives CDR1 SGHRS, CDR2 YFSETQ. The CDR3 DNA is TGCGCCAGCAGCATGGGTCTCTGGGGCGAGCTAGTCTCCGACGAGCAGTACTTC. Translation gives CASSMGLWGELVSDEQYF.

The chain links TRBV5-1 to TRBJ1-6, with TRBD1 matching over 8 bases. The CDR3 has 15 amino acids. V shed 3 bases and J 6 bases; nucleotides not matched to a gene: 5. Germline values: CDR1 SGHRS, CDR2 YFSETQ. The CDR3 sequence is CASSWMTGANSPLHF. Written as DNA, the CDR3 is TGCGCCAGCAGCTGGATGACAGGGGCTAATTCACCCCTCCACTTT.

This clonotype appeared a few times. The chain has TRBV5-1 and TRBJ1-2; no reliable D call. V was clipped by 0 bases and J by 4 bases, with 7 bases between them. Germline V gene data show CDR1 as SGHRS and CDR2 as YFSETQ. The CDR3 runs 13 residues. Here the CDR3 reads CASSLGHSYGYTF. CDR3 nucleotides: TGCGCCAGCAGCTTGGGCCACTCCTATGGCTACACCTTC.

The chain combines TRBV4-1 with TRBJ2-2, with D possibly TRBD2 on 7 matching bases. Trimming removed 0 bases at V and 4 bases at J, with 9 bases between. The germline V gene encodes CDR1 MGHRA and CDR2 YSYEKL. The CDR3 consists of 15 residues. CDR3 region: CASSQDRGGTGELFF. CDR3 DNA: TGCGCCAGCAGCCAAGATAGGGGGGGCACCGGGGAGCTGTTTTTT.

This chain uses TRBV5-1 with TRBJ2-7, with D uncertain. Trimming left V 0 bases short and J 3 bases short, with 7 bases between. The CDR3 consists of 13 residues. CDR1 is SGHRS and CDR2 is YFSETQ in the germline V gene. Here the CDR3 DNA reads TGCGCCAGCAGCTTGGAGGTCGTCTACGAGCAGTACTTC. This gives the protein CASSLEVVYEQYF.

V is TRBV5-1 and J is TRBJ2-5; 11 nucleotides align to TRBD2. The CDR3 extends over 13 amino acids. After removal of 5 bases from V and 3 bases from J, the junction contained 0 bases not matched to a gene. The germline V gene has CDR1 SGHRS and CDR2 YFSETQ. CDR3: CASRLAGEETQYF. DNA for the CDR3: TGCGCCAGCAGACTAGCGGGGGAAGAGACCCAGTACTTC.

The chain uses TRBV11-2 and TRBJ2-1, with 7 nucleotides matching TRBD2. The CDR3 is made up of 16 amino acids. The germline V gene has CDR1 SGHAT and CDR2 FQNNGV. V dropped 5 bases and J dropped 7; count of bases not matched to a gene: 14. This CDR3 reads CASSRPSSGLSNEQFF. The CDR3 DNA sequence: TGTGCCAGCAGCCGTCCCTCTAGCGGATTAAGTAATGAGCAGTTCTTC.

In its sample, this clonotype was seen a few times. The DNA is omitted, as the CDR3 cannot be located on it reliably, and the CDR3 follows TCRdb's listing. The CDR3 spells CSVGGGSF. V and J are TRBV29-1 and TRBJ1-2. CDR1 is SQVTM and CDR2 is ANQGSEA in the germline V gene. The CDR3 is 8 residues long, counting both termini.

This clonotype was observed a handful of times. The chain links TRBV6-5 to TRBJ2-3; 8 bases are a match to TRBD2. Unmatched junction bases numbered 4, after V lost 5 bases and J lost 3 bases. The CDR3 sequence is 14 residues long. Germline V gene data show CDR1 as MNHEY and CDR2 as SVGAGI. For the CDR3, the DNA is TGTGCCAGCAGTAGGACGGGGGGGACAGATACGCAGTATTTT. Protein sequence: CASSRTGGTDTQYF.

This clonotype was observed a handful of times. The chain links TRBV15 to TRBJ1-5; D perhaps matches TRBD1 (6 bases). This CDR3 comprises 15 residues. Germline assignment: CDR1 LNHNV and CDR2 YYDKDF (reference sequence). Trimming stripped 0 bases from V and 0 bases from J, with 6 bases between. CDR3 DNA: TGTGCCACCAGCAGAGACAGGGGTAGCAATCAGCCCCAGCATTTT. As protein: CATSRDRGSNQPQHF. The complete variable domain, with remaining parts taken from reference TRBV15 and TRBJ1-5, reads DAMVIQNPRYQVTQFGKPVTLSCSQTLNHNVMYWYQQKSSQAPKLLFHYYDKDFNNEADTPDNFQSRRPNTSFCFLDIRSPGLGDTAMYLCATSRDRGSNQPQHFGDGTRLSIL.

This clonotype was counted between two and nine times. The genes are TRBV20-1 and TRBJ2-3; 7 bases fit TRBD2. CDR1 is DFQATT, CDR2 SNEGSKA, per germline (reference sequence). The CDR3 length is 15 residues. V lost 6 bases to trimming and J lost 3 bases; unmatched junction nucleotides: 12. CDR3 bases: TGCAGTGCCCGTGGCGCGGGGGAAGGAACAGATACGCAGTATTTT. This codes for CSARGAGEGTDTQYF.

At least ten counts were recorded for this clonotype. The J gene is TRBJ2-1, the V gene TRBV5-1; 9 bases are shared with TRBD1. Germline assignment: CDR1 SGHRS and CDR2 YFSETQ. V lost 7 bases to trimming and J lost 6 bases; unmatched junction nucleotides: 14. The CDR3 length is 16 residues. CDR3 in amino acids: CASGTHPGQGSNEQFF. In DNA form, the CDR3 reads TGCGCCAGCGGGACGCACCCGGGACAGGGTAGCAATGAGCAGTTCTTC.

The rearrangement uses TRBV10-3 and TRBJ1-5, with 7 bases fitting TRBD1. After removal of 4 bases from V and 4 bases from J, the junction contained 1 base not matched to a gene. This CDR3 has 13 residues. Germline CDR1 is ENHRY and CDR2 is SYGVKD. CDR3 amino acids: CAISGQGNQPQHF. For the CDR3, the DNA is TGTGCCATCAGTGGACAGGGAAATCAGCCCCAGCATTTT.

This clonotype was seen only a few times. The rearrangement links TRBV14 to TRBJ2-2; 13 nucleotides line up with TRBD2. The V gene end was trimmed by 2 bases and the J gene end by 5 bases; junction bases not matched to a gene: 8. This CDR3 contains 18 residues. In germline, CDR1 is SGHDN, CDR2 FVKESK. CDR3 sequence reads: CASSQRLAGGRRTGELFF. CDR3 coding DNA: TGTGCCAGCAGCCAACGACTAGCGGGGGGCCGGAGAACCGGGGAGCTGTTTTTT.

This clonotype was detected once. V usage is TRBV5-1 and J usage is TRBJ2-3; D gene ambiguous. Germline lookup yields CDR1 SGHRS and CDR2 YFSETQ. The CDR3 has 14 amino acids. V dropped 2 bases and J dropped 2 bases, with 9 bases sitting between them. The DNA of the CDR3 is TGCGCCAGCAGCTTTCTTGGACCCACAGATACGCAGTATTTT. It translates to CASSFLGPTDTQYF.

The rearrangement uses TRBV27 and TRBJ2-1, with D hard to call. The V end lost 1 base, the J end lost 4 bases, and 8 bases lay between the germline ends. Germline-derived CDR1 and CDR2 are MNHEY and SMNVEV (reference sequence). The CDR3 sequence is 14 residues long. The CDR3 coding sequence is TGTGCCAGCAGTTTATACGCACAGTACAATGAGCAGTTCTTC. Protein product: CASSLYAQYNEQFF.

The sample holds a few counts of this clonotype. This chain links TRBV5-1 with TRBJ1-1; D is undetermined. CDR1 and CDR2 from the germline V gene are SGHRS and YFSETQ. The CDR3 sequence is 12 residues long. V shed 0 bases and J shed 6 bases, with 6 bases lying between them. CDR3 sequence: CASSLGEAEAFF. In DNA, the CDR3 is TGCGCCAGCAGCTTGGGTGAGGCTGAAGCTTTCTTT.

This clonotype came up many times. The rearrangement links TRBV5-1 to TRBJ2-5; D assignment may be TRBD1 or TRBD2 (5 bases each). Germline loops: CDR1 SGHRS, CDR2 YFSETQ. Trimming took off 2 bases at V and 3 bases at J, with 14 bases between the two ends. This CDR3 region has 15 residues. The CDR3 DNA is TGCGCCAGCAGCTTTGAGGGGAGAGGGGAAGAGACCCAGTACTTC. Its translation: CASSFEGRGEETQYF.

This clonotype has more than one count but fewer than ten. The rearrangement joins TRBV6-5 to TRBJ1-2; a weak D match, TRBD1 (6 bases). Germline V gene data show CDR1 as MNHEY and CDR2 as SVGAGI. V was cut by 6 bases and J by 4 bases, with 15 bases left in between. This CDR3 region has 14 residues. CDR3 residues: CASSPSPGAYGYTF. The CDR3 DNA reads as TGTGCCAGCAGCCCTTCCCCAGGGGCCTATGGCTACACCTTC.

This rearrangement joins TRBV5-1 to TRBJ2-4; D might be TRBD1 or TRBD2, each matching 5 bases. The CDR3 is made up of 17 amino acids. V lost 0 bases and J 6 bases, leaving 19 bases between the germline ends. From germline, CDR1 is SGHRS and CDR2 YFSETQ. CDR3 bases: TGCGCCAGCAGCTTGGCTTTGACAGTAGGAGGAGGAAACATTCAGTACTTC. Translating it yields CASSLALTVGGGNIQYF. The whole variable domain, remainder taken from reference TRBV5-1 and TRBJ2-4, is KAGVTQTPRYLIKTRGQQVTLSCSPISGHRSVSWYQQTPGQGLQFLFEYFSETQRNKGNFPGRFSGRQFSNSRSEMNVSTLELGDSALYLCASSLALTVGGGNIQYFGAGTRLSVL.

The CDR3 bases are TGCAGTGCTAGCCAAAACAGTGCCTTAAACACTGAAGCTTTCTTT. It codes for CSASQNSALNTEAFF. This chain links TRBV20-1 with TRBJ1-1; the D is unclear. V was clipped by 3 bases and J by 2 bases, with 16 bases between them. CDR1 and CDR2 from the germline V gene are DFQATT and SNEGSKA (reference sequence). The CDR3 has 15 amino acids.